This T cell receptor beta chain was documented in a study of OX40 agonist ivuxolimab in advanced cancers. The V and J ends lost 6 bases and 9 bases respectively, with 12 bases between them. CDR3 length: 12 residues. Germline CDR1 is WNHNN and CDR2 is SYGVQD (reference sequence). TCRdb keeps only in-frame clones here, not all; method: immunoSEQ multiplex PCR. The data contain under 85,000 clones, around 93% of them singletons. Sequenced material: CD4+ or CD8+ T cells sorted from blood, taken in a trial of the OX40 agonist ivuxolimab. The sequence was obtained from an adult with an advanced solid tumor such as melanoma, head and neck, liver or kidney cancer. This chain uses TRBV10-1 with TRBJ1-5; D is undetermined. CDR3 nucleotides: TGCGCCAGCAGCAACGGCCCGGGGCCCCAGCATTTT. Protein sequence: CASSNGPGPQHF.